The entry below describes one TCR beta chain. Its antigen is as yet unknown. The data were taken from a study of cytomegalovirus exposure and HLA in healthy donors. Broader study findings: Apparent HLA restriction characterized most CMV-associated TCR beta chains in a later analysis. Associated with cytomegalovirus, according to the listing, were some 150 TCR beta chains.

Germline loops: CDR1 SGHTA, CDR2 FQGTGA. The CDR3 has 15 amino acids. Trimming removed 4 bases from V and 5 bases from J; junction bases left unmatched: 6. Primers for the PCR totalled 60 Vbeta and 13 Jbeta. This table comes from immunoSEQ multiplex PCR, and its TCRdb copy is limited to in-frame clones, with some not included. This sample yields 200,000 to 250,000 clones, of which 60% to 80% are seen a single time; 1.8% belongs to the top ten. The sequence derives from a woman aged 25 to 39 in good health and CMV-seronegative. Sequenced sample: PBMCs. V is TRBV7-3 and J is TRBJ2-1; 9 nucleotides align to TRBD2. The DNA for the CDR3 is TGTGCCAGCAGCTCAAGGGGACTAGCAGACAATGAGCAGTTCTTC. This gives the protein CASSSRGLADNEQFF.